This TCR beta chain was found in a study of T cell repertoires in cytomegalovirus infection. Study at large: CMV epitopes, recently identified HLA-C-restricted and well-studied HLA-B-restricted, were used. Through public TCR beta signatures, both CMV infection and matching HLA type were indicated.

The V gene's germline CDR1 is GTSNPN and CDR2 SVGIG (reference sequence). The V end lost 3 bases, the J end lost 9 bases, and 24 bases lay between the germline ends. This CDR3 is built from 16 residues. From the reads, TCRdb called clonotypes with MiXCR, one entry per CDR3 protein. The data show about half a million distinct CDR3 sequences, around 30% seen once. This clonotype was counted only a few times. What it binds is not known. V usage is TRBV30 and J usage is TRBJ1-5, with D unresolved. The receptor was derived from a human donor in good health (CMV status not recorded). Some clones in this sample may be carry-over from other donors' samples. The input for sequencing was cultured PBMCs, taken from culture after CMV antigen stimulation. The CDR3 sequence: CAWSVDSQSRRMPQHF. In nucleotides, the CDR3 is TGTGCCTGGAGCGTAGATAGCCAGAGCCGACGTATGCCCCAGCATTTT.